The 27 T cell receptor beta chains in this list originate from one sample, sequenced in a study of blood T cell repertoires in COVID-19. Produced via immunoSEQ multiplex PCR; TCRdb's table is partial and in-frame only. Of over 300,000 clones in the sample, 80% to 90% are singletons; the top ten hold approximately 1.2%. Source material: peripheral blood. These receptors originate from a man between 35 and 55 years old with acute or convalescent COVID-19.

The chain joins TRBV5-4 to TRBJ2-7; 10 nucleotides match TRBD2. The V and J ends lost 1 base and 0 bases, in that order; junction bases with no gene match: 4. Per the germline V gene, CDR1 is SGHNT and CDR2 is YYREEE (reference sequence). The CDR3 is 16 residues long. This chain's CDR3 is CASSLTSGVGSYEQYF. CDR3 DNA: TGTGCCAGCAGCTTGACTAGCGGGGTGGGCTCCTACGAGCAGTACTTC.

The rearrangement uses TRBV6-6 and TRBJ2-1; 12 nucleotides line up with TRBD2. V trimming: 6 bases; J trimming: 9 bases; junction bases outside the gene matches: 3. The CDR3 is made up of 13 amino acids. Germline values: CDR1 MNHNY, CDR2 SVGAGI (reference sequence). The CDR3 region has the DNA TGTGCCAGCAGATCTAGCGGGAGGGGTGAGCAGTTCTTC. It yields the protein CASRSSGRGEQFF.

V gene TRBV29-1 combines with J gene TRBJ1-2; perhaps TRBD1 as D (6 bases). The CDR3 has 13 amino acids. In germline, CDR1 is SQVTM, CDR2 ANQGSEA. The CDR3 sequence is CSTTSGVFYGYTF. The CDR3 coding sequence is TGCAGTACCACCTCAGGGGTCTTCTATGGCTACACCTTC.

The rearrangement links TRBV28 to TRBJ2-7; 14 bases are shared with TRBD2. Germline assignment: CDR1 MDHEN and CDR2 SYDVKM. V lost 6 bases, J lost 5 bases, and 30 bases stayed unmatched. The CDR3 runs to 23 residues. The CDR3 sequence: CASRTWRTEVKTSGGAWTHEQYF. The CDR3 bases are TGTGCCAGCAGGACTTGGCGAACCGAAGTTAAGACTAGCGGGGGGGCTTGGACCCACGAGCAGTACTTC. The variable domain in full, with the rest retrieved from reference TRBV28 and TRBJ2-7, is DVKVTQSSRYLVKRTGEKVFLECVQDMDHENMFWYRQDPGLGLRLIYFSYDVKMKEKGDIPEGYSVSREKKERFSLILESASTNQTSMYLCASRTWRTEVKTSGGAWTHEQYFGPGTRLTVT.

This clone was seen a few times. The V gene is TRBV3-1 (or the pseudogene TRBV3-2), the J gene TRBJ1-2, with 8 nucleotides matching TRBD1. V gave up 1 base and J gave up 3 bases; unmatched junction bases: 4. Germline lookup yields CDR1 LGHDT and CDR2 YNNKEL (reference sequence). The CDR3 extends over 15 amino acids. CDR3 region: CASSQGQGRDYGYTF. Here the CDR3 DNA reads TGTGCCAGCAGCCAAGGACAGGGGAGGGACTATGGCTACACCTTC.

The rearrangement joins TRBV25-1 to TRBJ1-2; D gene unclear. CDR1 is MGHDK and CDR2 is SYGVNS in the germline V gene. V lost 3 bases, J lost 0 bases, and 17 bases lay in between. This CDR3 has 17 amino acids. CDR3 loop: CASSDVGRAEANYGYTF. The CDR3 nucleotides are TGTGCCAGCAGTGACGTTGGGAGGGCAGAAGCTAACTATGGCTACACCTTC.

The gene calls are TRBV25-1 and TRBJ2-1, with unresolved D. With 1 base removed from V and 7 bases from J, the gap between germline ends came to 5 bases. Germline V gives CDR1 MGHDK, CDR2 SYGVNS. The CDR3 is 12 residues long. Here the CDR3 DNA reads TGTGCCAGCAGTGAATTGTATAATGAGCAGTTCTTC. This codes for CASSELYNEQFF.

V usage is TRBV7-9 and J usage is TRBJ2-1; 7 positions match TRBD2. The CDR3 is made up of 18 amino acids. Losses at the gene ends were 0 bases for V and 2 bases for J; bases not matched to a gene: 10. Germline CDR1 is SEHNR and CDR2 is FQNEAQ (reference sequence). DNA for the CDR3: TGTGCCAGCAGCTTAGCCCGGATGAGGAGCGGGGCCTACAATGAGCAGTTCTTC. Its protein is CASSLARMRSGAYNEQFF.

This chain connects TRBV6-5 to TRBJ1-6, with D perhaps matching TRBD1 (5 bases). The ends were cut back, 9 bases at V and 11 bases at J, with 17 bases in the middle. CDR3 length equals 13 residues. In germline, CDR1 is MNHEY, CDR2 SVGAGI. CDR3 sequence: CASLVGRGAPLHF. The CDR3 DNA reads as TGTGCCAGTTTGGTGGGGCGCGGGGCACCCCTCCACTTT.

V gene TRBV9 combines with J gene TRBJ2-7, with TRBD1 matching over 8 bases. Germline V lookup: CDR1 SGDLS, CDR2 YYNGEE. CDR3 length: 13 amino acids. J gave up 6 bases and V 3 bases, and 5 bases lay outside the gene matches. The CDR3: CASSGGQVGEQYF. CDR3 sequence (DNA): TGTGCCAGCAGCGGGGGACAGGTTGGCGAGCAGTACTTC.

The chain employs TRBV6-1 and TRBJ2-5; perhaps TRBD1 as D (6 bases). The V end was cut by 4 bases, the J end by 3 bases, with 18 bases between. Looked up from germline, CDR1 is MNHNS and CDR2 is SASEGT. This CDR3 has 16 residues. The CDR3 sequence is CASSVNPPGAKETQYF. As DNA, the CDR3 is TGTGCCAGCAGTGTAAACCCTCCAGGGGCTAAAGAGACCCAGTACTTC.

This clone was counted a single time. The V and J genes are TRBV5-1 and TRBJ1-6, with D perhaps TRBD1 (5 bases). The CDR3 runs to 18 residues. Trimming took 4 bases from V and 3 from J, leaving 20 bases between them. Germline CDR1 reads SGHRS; CDR2 reads YFSETQ. CDR3 sequence (DNA): TGCGCCAGCAGCCCGGACATAAGGGCGGCGAGCTATAATTCACCCCTCCACTTT. Its translation is CASSPDIRAASYNSPLHF.

The rearrangement uses TRBV24-1 and TRBJ2-3, with TRBD2 identical over 11 bases. This CDR3 contains 13 residues. The germline V gene has CDR1 KGHDR and CDR2 SFDVKD. Trimming cost V 7 bases and J 4 bases; bases outside gene matches: 0. CDR3 DNA sequence: TGTGCCACCAGGACTAGCGGGGCAGATACGCAGTATTTT. Its translation is CATRTSGADTQYF.

The chain links TRBV6-2 or TRBV6-3 to TRBJ2-2; D gene unclear. Trimming removed 2 bases at V and 6 bases at J, with 7 bases between. Germline V CDR1 and CDR2: MNHEY, SVGEGT. The CDR3 sequence is 13 residues long. This CDR3 reads CASSYGPPGELFF. The DNA of the CDR3 is TGTGCCAGCAGTTACGGGCCCCCCGGGGAGCTGTTTTTT.

The V call is TRBV29-1, the J call TRBJ1-2; D call uncertain. This CDR3 spans 12 amino acids. The germline CDR1 and CDR2 sequences are SQVTM and ANQGSEA. With 6 bases removed from V and 3 bases from J, the gap between germline ends came to 11 bases. CDR3 region: CSVTRPDYGYTF. As DNA, the CDR3 is TGCAGCGTGACAAGGCCTGACTATGGCTACACCTTC.

The chain links TRBV19 to TRBJ1-2, with 12 bases fitting TRBD1. The germline V gene encodes CDR1 LNHDA and CDR2 SQIVND (reference sequence). CDR3 length: 16 amino acids. V dropped 7 bases and J dropped 7; count of bases not matched to a gene: 13. In DNA form, the CDR3 reads TGTGCCAGTACCTGGGGGACAGGGGGCGTGCAAGCTGGCTACACCTTC. Encoded protein: CASTWGTGGVQAGYTF.

The chain carries TRBV7-8 and TRBJ1-1; TRBD1 matches at 8 bases. The CDR3 is 15 amino acids. Germline V gene sequence: CDR1 SGHVS, CDR2 FQNEAQ. V dropped 3 bases and J dropped 5; count of bases not matched to a gene: 8. Here the CDR3 reads CASSLRNRGETEAFF. As DNA, the CDR3 is TGTGCCAGCAGCTTGAGAAACAGGGGGGAAACTGAAGCTTTCTTT.

The rearrangement uses TRBV5-1 and TRBJ2-3; 7 positions match TRBD1. Germline values: CDR1 SGHRS, CDR2 YFSETQ. V lost 4 bases and J lost 4; bases outside the gene matches: 3. This CDR3 region has 13 residues. The CDR3 loop reads CASSPGGADTQYF. CDR3 DNA: TGCGCCAGCAGCCCAGGGGGTGCAGATACGCAGTATTTT.

This sequence joins TRBV4-2 and TRBJ2-2; 10 bases align to TRBD2. V trimming: 0 bases; J trimming: 2 bases; junction bases outside the gene matches: 12. The CDR3 extends over 20 amino acids. The germline V gene has CDR1 LGHNA and CDR2 YNFKEQ. CDR3 DNA: TGTGCCAGCAGCCAAGAATATTGGACTAGCGGAGAAGCCAACACCGGGGAGCTGTTTTTT. It specifies CASSQEYWTSGEANTGELFF.

This clone was detected only a few times. V gene TRBV27 combines with J gene TRBJ2-3, with TRBD2 matching over 12 bases. Trimming removed 3 bases from V and 3 bases from J; junction bases left unmatched: 4. From germline, CDR1 is MNHEY and CDR2 SMNVEV (reference sequence). CDR3 size: 16 residues. For the CDR3, the DNA is TGTGCCAGCAGTTTGATTCTAGCGGGGGGGACAGATACGCAGTATTTT. This translates into CASSLILAGGTDTQYF.

The chain links TRBV4-2 to TRBJ1-1; 9 nucleotides line up with TRBD1. The CDR3 contains 17 residues. Germline-derived CDR1 and CDR2 are LGHNA and YNFKEQ. V lost 1 base to trimming and J lost 0 bases; unmatched junction nucleotides: 6. The CDR3 sequence is CASSQATGGGMNTEAFF. CDR3 DNA: TGTGCCAGCAGCCAAGCCACAGGGGGCGGGATGAACACTGAAGCTTTCTTT.

The chain carries TRBV6-5 and TRBJ1-5; TRBD1 is a possible D gene (6 bases). The germline V and J ends were trimmed by 4 bases and 6 bases, with 13 bases remaining between them. The CDR3 is 14 residues long. CDR1 and CDR2 from the germline V gene are MNHEY and SVGAGI. In DNA form, the CDR3 reads TGTGCCAGCAGTTTTAGGGGGTCGGGTCAGCCCCAGCATTTT. Translated: CASSFRGSGQPQHF.

The V and J genes are TRBV28 and TRBJ2-1, with 7 bases matching TRBD1. This CDR3 is 15 amino acids long. The trim removed 7 bases at V and 2 bases at J, leaving 8 bases unmatched. The germline CDR1 and CDR2 sequences are MDHEN and SYDVKM. CDR3 DNA sequence: TGTGCCAGCACAAGAAGGGGGCGAGCCTACAATGAGCAGTTCTTC. Its translation: CASTRRGRAYNEQFF. The full variable domain, completed using reference TRBV28 and TRBJ2-1, is DVKVTQSSRYLVKRTGEKVFLECVQDMDHENMFWYRQDPGLGLRLIYFSYDVKMKEKGDIPEGYSVSREKKERFSLILESASTNQTSMYLCASTRRGRAYNEQFFGPGTRLTVL.

The CDR3 region is CASSSSGGLNTGELFF. CDR3 coding DNA: TGTGCCAGCAGCTCGAGCGGGGGCTTGAACACCGGGGAGCTGTTTTTT. The V call is TRBV7-2, the J call TRBJ2-2, with 8 bases fitting TRBD2. CDR1 SGHTA and CDR2 FQGNSA come from the germline V gene. The CDR3 consists of 16 residues. The V segment lost 4 bases and the J segment 1 base; nucleotides outside the gene matches: 5.

This clone was seen only once. The J gene is TRBJ2-7, the V gene TRBV27; TRBD1 is a possible D gene (5 bases). Germline CDR1 and CDR2: MNHEY and SMNVEV (reference sequence). V gave up 2 bases and J gave up 5 bases, with 10 bases separating them. The CDR3 sequence is 13 residues long. Here the CDR3 DNA reads TGTGCCAGCAGTTTAAGCAGGGCACACGAGCAGTACTTC. It translates to CASSLSRAHEQYF.

The chain is built from TRBV29-1 and TRBJ1-5, with 10 bases identical to TRBD1. The CDR3 extends over 15 amino acids. Germline assignment: CDR1 SQVTM and CDR2 ANQGSEA. The trim removed 6 bases at V and 5 bases at J, leaving 10 bases unmatched. The CDR3 region has the DNA TGCAGCGTAAAATCGACAGGGGGCTTCGATCAGCCCCAGCATTTT. It specifies CSVKSTGGFDQPQHF. Together with reference TRBV29-1 and TRBJ1-5, the CDR3 gives the full variable domain: SAVISQKPSRDICQRGTSLTIQCQVDSQVTMMFWYRQQPGQSLTLIATANQGSEATYESGFVIDKFPISRPNLTFSTLTVSNMSPEDSSIYLCSVKSTGGFDQPQHFGDGTRLSIL.

The rearrangement links TRBV5-1 to TRBJ2-7, with a weak D call TRBD2 (6 bases). The germline gives CDR1 SGHRS, CDR2 YFSETQ. The CDR3 length is 15 residues. V lost 4 bases and J lost 2, with 16 bases in between. The chain's CDR3 is CASSAIWGGTYEQYF. The CDR3, as DNA: TGCGCCAGCAGCGCTATCTGGGGCGGGACCTACGAGCAGTACTTC.